This TCR beta chain was sequenced in a study of cytomegalovirus exposure and HLA in healthy donors. Assay used: immunoSEQ multiplex PCR; TCRdb lists only in-frame clones, some missing. The sample gives 65,000 or so clones, over 85% of which show up once; around 4.5% is in the top ten. The length of the CDR3 is 13 residues. Germline V gene sequence: CDR1 SGHNT, CDR2 YENEEA. Trimming removed 1 base from V and 2 bases from J, with 6 bases in between. Sequenced: PBMCs. The chain couples TRBV11-3 to TRBJ2-7, with no clear D. This TCR was recovered from a young man in good health and CMV-seropositive. The CDR3 sequence is CASSLGVAYEQYF. The CDR3, as DNA: TGTGCCAGCAGCTTAGGAGTGGCCTACGAGCAGTACTTC.